What follows is one T cell receptor (beta chain) and its context. As yet, its antigen is unknown. Random hexamers served to reverse transcribe roughly 0.5 to 1 ug RNA. Amplification of TCR beta CDR3 across 54 Vbeta and 13 Jbeta was performed with immunoSEQ multiplex PCR. TCRdb ran MiXCR on the immunoSEQ multiplex PCR reads and lists one entry per CDR3 protein. Here the sample spans 160,000 or so distinct CDR3 sequences, approximately 95% being singletons. This sample was included in a study of CD8 T cells in Susac syndrome. Study-wide points: There was no clonal expansion in the CD4+ T cell repertoires of Susac syndrome.

High-throughput TCR beta sequencing covered peripheral CD8+ and CD4+ T cells. Diagnostic criteria defined recently for definite or probable disease were met by the Susac syndrome patients. The sequence came from a human donor with Susac syndrome. Material for sequencing was CD4+ T cells from PBMCs.

CDR3 sequence reads: CASRGGGATLHF. As DNA, the CDR3 is TGTGCCAGCCGAGGGGGGGGCGCCACCCTCCACTTT. The chain carries TRBV19 and TRBJ1-6, with a weak D call TRBD1 (6 bases). Trimming took 9 bases from V and 14 from J, leaving 17 bases between them. The germline CDR1 and CDR2 sequences are LNHDA and SQIVND (reference sequence). This CDR3 is 12 amino acids long.